This T cell receptor beta chain was recovered during a study of PD-L1 blockade in urothelial cancer. Turning to the study itself: Among blood samples, the median T cell count was some 140,000.

Data came from immunoSEQ multiplex PCR; TCRdb stores just in-frame clones and leaves some out. This sample has 85,000 to 90,000 clones; more than 90% occur once, and the top ten carry 8% to 9.5%. The trim removed 1 base at V and 3 bases at J, leaving 16 bases unmatched. The V gene's germline CDR1 is SGHDT and CDR2 YYEEEE. This CDR3 contains 19 residues. The sample here was PBMCs, taken around atezolizumab (anti-PD-L1) treatment. The chain combines TRBV5-6 with TRBJ1-5, with 7 nucleotides matching TRBD1. This sequence originates from a man in his 60s with urothelial cancer. The CDR3 here is CASSLTSYPGGGLNQPQHF. CDR3 nucleotides: TGTGCCAGCAGCTTGACTTCTTATCCAGGGGGTGGCCTCAATCAGCCCCAGCATTTT. Full variable domain (missing parts from reference TRBV5-6 and TRBJ1-5): DAGVTQSPTHLIKTRGQQVTLRCSPKSGHDTVSWYQQALGQGPQFIFQYYEEEERQRGNFPDRFSGHQFPNYSSELNVNALLLGDSALYLCASSLTSYPGGGLNQPQHFGDGTRLSIL.